This TCR beta chain comes out of a study of T cell repertoires in cytomegalovirus infection. Germline V gene lookup returns CDR1 SGHTA and CDR2 FQGNSA. Trimming removed 4 bases at V and 5 bases at J, with 18 bases between. The CDR3 spans 17 residues. In its sample, this clonotype was seen a few times. Its matching antigen is unknown. TCRdb passed the reads through MiXCR, listing each CDR3 protein once. This repertoire shows about 220,000 distinct CDR3 sequences, about 40% found once; its top ten account for around 60%. This sample comprised CD8+ T cells from cultured PBMCs, obtained from culture after CMV antigen stimulation. V gene TRBV7-2 combines with J gene TRBJ1-6; no reliable D call. The receptor's source is a human donor in good health (CMV status not recorded). Some clones in this sample may be carry-over from other donors' samples. CDR3 coding DNA: TGTGCCAGCAGCTCTAGTCCACAGAGATTGAATAATTCACCCCTCCACTTT. Its translation: CASSSSPQRLNNSPLHF. Looking up the rest from reference TRBV7-2 and TRBJ1-6 gives the full variable domain: GAGVSQSPSNKVTEKGKDVELRCDPISGHTALYWYRQSLGQGLEFLIYFQGNSAPDKSGLPSDRFSAERTGGSVSTLTIQRTQQEDSAVYLCASSSSPQRLNNSPLHFGNGTRLTVT.